These T cell receptor beta chains were read from a single sample in a study of cytomegalovirus exposure and HLA in healthy donors. Repertoires were generated with immunoSEQ multiplex PCR, while TCRdb's copy carries only in-frame clones and drops some. The table includes some 150,000 clones, roughly 92% detected once. Sequencing was done on a sample of PBMCs. These receptors came from a man aged 18 to 30 in good health and CMV-seronegative. Each CDR3 is given with its conserved first and last residue. The order of the fields is V gene, clone size, D gene, J gene, CDR3 DNA, CDR3 protein. D genes are given only for firm matches. A row's size may be missing; if present it is once, few, many or a size class.

TRBV30,NA,NA,TRBJ2-3,TGTGCCTGGAGTCAGGGGACCAGGGGAACAGATACGCAGTATTTT,CAWSQGTRGTDTQYF
TRBV5-6,NA,NA,TRBJ2-1,TGTGCCAGCAGCTTAAGCGGGGAGCAGTTCTTC,CASSLSGEQFF
TRBV9,once,NA,TRBJ2-7,TGTGCCAGCAGCGTCGACCTGGGCCCATCCTACGAGCAGTACTTC,CASSVDLGPSYEQYF
TRBV2,NA,NA,TRBJ1-1,TGTGCCAGCAGTCCCCAGGGGAACACTGAAGCTTTCTTT,CASSPQGNTEAFF
TRBV13,few,NA,TRBJ2-7,TGTGCCAGCAGCTTAGGCCTCCCGGGGATGCATTACGAGCAGTACTTC,CASSLGLPGMHYEQYF
TRBV19,NA,TRBD1,TRBJ1-2,TGTGCCAGTAGTATCGCAGGGCAGGGGGCTAACTATGGCTACACCTTC,CASSIAGQGANYGYTF
TRBV27,once,TRBD1,TRBJ1-1,TGTGCCAGCAGTTTTCGAGGGGGCAACACTGAAGCTTTCTTT,CASSFRGGNTEAFF
TRBV7-3,NA,TRBD2,TRBJ2-3,TGTGCCAGCAGCTTGACTAGCGGGGATACGCAGTATTTT,CASSLTSGDTQYF
TRBV30,NA,TRBD1,TRBJ2-1,TGTGCCTGGAGTGTAAACAGGGGTAACTACAATGAGCAGTTCTTC,CAWSVNRGNYNEQFF
TRBV15,few,TRBD1,TRBJ1-5,TGTGCCACCAGCAGAGTAGGGGGCTCCAATCAGCCCCAGCATTTT,CATSRVGGSNQPQHF
TRBV4-2,NA,NA,TRBJ2-1,TGTGCCAGCAGCCAAGGCTCAGGGGCCTACAATGAGCAGTTCTTC,CASSQGSGAYNEQFF
TRBV9,NA,NA,TRBJ2-7,TGTGCCAGCAGCGTAGGTTATGGGAGCTCCTACGAGCAGTACTTC,CASSVGYGSSYEQYF
TRBV5-8,once,NA,TRBJ2-1,TGTGCCAGCAGCTTGGGACAGGCCTCCGACAATGAGCAGTTCTTC,CASSLGQASDNEQFF
TRBV30,NA,TRBD2,TRBJ2-3,TGTGCCTGGACACTAGCGGGGGCATTCACAGATACGCAGTATTTT,CAWTLAGAFTDTQYF
TRBV27,NA,NA,TRBJ2-2,TGTGCCAGCAGTCGAAACCCCAGGGTTACCGGGGAGCTGTTTTTT,CASSRNPRVTGELFF
TRBV30,few,NA,TRBJ1-6,TGTGCCTGGAGCTCCGGGTCACCCCTCCACTTT,CAWSSGSPLHF
TRBV4-3,NA,TRBD2,TRBJ2-3,TGCGCCAGCAGCCAAGATGTGGGACTAGCGGGAGCTACAGATACGCAGTATTTT,CASSQDVGLAGATDTQYF
TRBV6-1,NA,TRBD1,TRBJ2-3,TGTGCCAGCCACCGACAGGGGATGACCACAGATACGCAGTATTTT,CASHRQGMTTDTQYF
TRBV6-5,NA,NA,TRBJ2-1,TGTGCCAGCAGTTCCCCCCCGTACTCCCCGCTGTTCTTC,CASSSPPYSPLFF
TRBV4-1,NA,NA,TRBJ2-3,TGCGCCAGCAGCCAAGTCTTTATATCTAGCACAGATACGCAGTATTTT,CASSQVFISSTDTQYF
TRBV30,NA,TRBD1,TRBJ1-2,TGTGCCTGGAGTGTACTCCATCCCGGGACAGCGAAGCGCTACTATGGCTACACCTTC,CAWSVLHPGTAKRYYGYTF
TRBV4-1,NA,NA,TRBJ2-1,TGCGCCAGCAGCCAACGGACTATTTTGGGCCTCGACAATGAGCAGTTCTTC,CASSQRTILGLDNEQFF
TRBV7-9,NA,TRBD2,TRBJ2-1,TGTGCCAGCAGCATGTATGCCCTTAGCGGGGGAGACAATGAGCAGTTCTTC,CASSMYALSGGDNEQFF
TRBV2,NA,NA,TRBJ1-1,TGTGCCAGCAGGGGCGTCAGGGGGAACACTGAAGCTTTCTTT,CASRGVRGNTEAFF
TRBV11-2,NA,TRBD2,TRBJ2-1,TGTGCCAGCAGCTTCCCCGCTAGCGGGAGACTAGCAGGGTTCTTC,CASSFPASGRLAGFF
TRBV7-8,NA,NA,TRBJ1-4,TGTGCCAGCAGCTTAGTCGGGGGTCAAAGCAGGGAAAAACTGTTTTTT,CASSLVGGQSREKLFF
TRBV19,NA,TRBD1,TRBJ1-2,TGTGCCAGTAGTATACAAGGGACAGGGGGCGGCTACACCTTC,CASSIQGTGGGYTF
TRBV9,NA,TRBD1,TRBJ1-1,TGTGCCAGCAGCGCCTTAGACAGGGCCCTGAGCATGAACACTGAAGCTTTCTTT,CASSALDRALSMNTEAFF
TRBV18,NA,TRBD1,TRBJ1-6,TGTGCCAGCTCATACATGGACAGGGGTTCACCCCTCCACTTT,CASSYMDRGSPLHF
TRBV7-8,NA,TRBD2,TRBJ2-1,TGTGCCAGCAGCTTAGCAGAACTAGCGGGGTCTTATGAGCAGTTCTTC,CASSLAELAGSYEQFF
TRBV30,NA,NA,TRBJ1-5,TGTGCCTGGAGTGTCCGAGGCAGGGTAAATCAGCCCCAGCATTTT,CAWSVRGRVNQPQHF
TRBV9,NA,NA,TRBJ1-3,TGTGCCAGCAGCCCCCGGACAGATGGCTCTGGAAACACCATATATTTT,CASSPRTDGSGNTIYF
TRBV4-1,NA,TRBD1,TRBJ1-5,TGCGCCAGCAGCCAAGATGGCCTGGACAGGGGTCAAAGTTCCAATCAGCCCCAGCATTTT,CASSQDGLDRGQSSNQPQHF
TRBV15,once,TRBD1,TRBJ2-4,TGTGCCACCCGCGGGTTTAGGGACAGGGGCATTGGAAACATTCAGTACTTC,CATRGFRDRGIGNIQYF
TRBV25-1,NA,TRBD2,TRBJ2-5,TGTGCCAGCAGTGGGGGACTAGCGGCCTTGGGGACCCAGTACTTC,CASSGGLAALGTQYF
TRBV6-1,NA,NA,TRBJ2-7,TGTGCCAGCCGGGATACAGGGAACTCCTACGAGCAGTACTTC,CASRDTGNSYEQYF
TRBV5-1,NA,TRBD1,TRBJ1-2,TGCGCCAGCAGCCCCCCTCTGACAGGGGGGGAGGGCTACACCTTC,CASSPPLTGGEGYTF
TRBV30,NA,NA,TRBJ1-1,TGTGCCTGGGGGCCTAGGAGGGGGAACACTGAAGCTTTCTTT,CAWGPRRGNTEAFF
TRBV9,NA,NA,TRBJ1-1,TGTGCCAGCAGTCCTATCGTGGAGGGCACTGAAGCTTTCTTT,CASSPIVEGTEAFF
TRBV10-1,NA,TRBD2,TRBJ2-3,TGCGCCAGCCGAGGACTAGCGGGGCCTAGCACAGATACGCAGTATTTT,CASRGLAGPSTDTQYF